Here is one T cell receptor beta chain with its context. The data belong to a study of blood T cell repertoires in COVID-19. As for the study in general: Italy, Spain and the United States were the sources of the convalescent and acute COVID-19 samples. Nucleic acid was either cDNA or gDNA, and it came from T cells, B-cell-depleted T cells, or PBMCs.

The Seattle patients joined while their infection was active and were tracked longitudinally afterward. In the authors' methods: From reference gene primer amplification, estimates of nucleated cell counts were derived. TCRdb's copy holds only in-frame clones and misses some; the assay was immunoSEQ multiplex PCR. V and J calls and clone size are copied from that table; D and trimming were computed from the DNA. The data hold 350,000 or so clones, with around 90% observed a single time. Specimen: peripheral blood. The clonotype was recovered from a woman in her sixties or seventies with COVID-19, enrolled during active disease.

DNA of the CDR3: TGTGCCACCAGCAGAGAACAGGGAAGCGAAAAACTGTTTTTT. Its protein is CATSREQGSEKLFF. The V and J genes are TRBV15 and TRBJ1-4; TRBD1 might be the D (6 bases). CDR3 size: 14 residues. The ends were cut back, 0 bases at V and 8 bases at J, with 10 bases in the middle. The germline gives CDR1 LNHNV, CDR2 YYDKDF (reference sequence).